This T cell receptor beta chain was found in a study of immune evolution from preneoplasia to lung adenocarcinoma. Whole-study results and caveats: Normal lung had the highest top T cell clone frequencies.

Points on this clone: Its antigen is not known.

The ends were cut back, 4 bases at V and 1 base at J, with 14 bases in the middle. This CDR3 is built from 16 residues. Per germline, CDR1 MDHEN and CDR2 SYDVKM. Measured with immunoSEQ multiplex PCR; TCRdb has only the in-frame clones, and not every one. Among roughly 40,000 clones listed, roughly 80% were seen once. The rearrangement joins TRBV28 to TRBJ1-3, with D perhaps TRBD1 (5 bases). Sequencing was carried out using FFPE invasive lung adenocarcinoma tissue. The clonotype comes from a person between 55 and 69 years old with lung adenocarcinoma. The CDR3 region has the DNA TGTGCCAGCAGTTCGCCAGGGCACCGATCTGGAAACACCATATATTTT. It specifies CASSSPGHRSGNTIYF.